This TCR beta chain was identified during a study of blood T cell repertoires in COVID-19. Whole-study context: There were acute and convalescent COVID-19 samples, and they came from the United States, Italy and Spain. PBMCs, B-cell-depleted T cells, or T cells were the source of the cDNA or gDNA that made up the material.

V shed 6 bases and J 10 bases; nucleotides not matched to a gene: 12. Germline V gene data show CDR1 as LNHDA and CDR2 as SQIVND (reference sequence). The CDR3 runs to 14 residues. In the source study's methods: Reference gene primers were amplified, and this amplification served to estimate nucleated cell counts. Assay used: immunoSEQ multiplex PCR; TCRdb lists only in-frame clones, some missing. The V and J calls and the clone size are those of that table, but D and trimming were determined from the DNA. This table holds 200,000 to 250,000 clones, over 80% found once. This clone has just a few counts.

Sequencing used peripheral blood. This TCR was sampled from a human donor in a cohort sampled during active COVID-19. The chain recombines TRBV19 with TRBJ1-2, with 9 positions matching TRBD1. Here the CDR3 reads CASRRGETGGDYTF. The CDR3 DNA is TGTGCCAGTAGGCGCGGGGAGACAGGGGGGGACTACACCTTC.